The clone carrying this TCR beta chain was counted between two and nine times. Its antigen is currently unknown. This CDR3 is built from 18 residues. Germline CDR1 is SGHAT and CDR2 is FQNNGV. With 3 bases removed from V and 1 base from J, the gap between germline ends came to 21 bases. Through a sample-barcoded 5' primer and a J-beta primer mix, a second PCR was run for roughly 7 to 12 cycles. Tagging of each cDNA molecule was performed by a template-switch adaptor with 12 random nucleotides. TCRdb used MiXCR to reprocess the 5' RACE reads, holding one entry per CDR3 protein. The sample consists of 700,000 or so distinct CDR3 sequences, approximately 21% of them appearing once. The sample originates from a study of blood T cells in healthy people across ages. Findings of the study overall: Naive T cell percentage showed a strong correlation with the diversity of TCR beta. Both higher diversity and more naive CD4+ cells marked long-lived donors when set against aged donors. Investigators treated diversity estimates from one million T cells as underestimates.

V is TRBV11-2 and J is TRBJ1-2, with a tentative D call TRBD1 (6 bases). The TCR originated in an older man in good health. Sequencing was done on a sample of blood. The CDR3 sequence is CASSFYTDRAEDNYGYTF. The CDR3 coding sequence is TGTGCCAGCAGCTTCTATACGGACAGAGCCGAGGATAACTATGGCTACACCTTC.